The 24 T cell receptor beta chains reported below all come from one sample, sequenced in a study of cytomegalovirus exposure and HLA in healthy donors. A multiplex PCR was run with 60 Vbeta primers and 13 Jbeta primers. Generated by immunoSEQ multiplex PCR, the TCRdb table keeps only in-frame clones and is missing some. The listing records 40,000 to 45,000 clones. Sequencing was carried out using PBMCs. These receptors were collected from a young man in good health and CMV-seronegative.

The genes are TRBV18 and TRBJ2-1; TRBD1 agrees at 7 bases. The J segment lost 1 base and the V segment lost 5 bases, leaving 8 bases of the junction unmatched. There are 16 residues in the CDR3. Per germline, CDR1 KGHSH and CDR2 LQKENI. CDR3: CASSIDPGQSYNEQFF. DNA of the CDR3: TGTGCCAGCTCAATCGACCCGGGACAGTCCTACAATGAGCAGTTCTTC.

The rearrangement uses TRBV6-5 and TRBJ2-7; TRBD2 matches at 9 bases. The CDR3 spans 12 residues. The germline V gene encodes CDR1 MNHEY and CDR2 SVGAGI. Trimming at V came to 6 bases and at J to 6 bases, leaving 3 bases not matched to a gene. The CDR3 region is CASRGAGGEQYF. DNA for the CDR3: TGTGCCAGCAGGGGAGCGGGGGGCGAGCAGTACTTC.

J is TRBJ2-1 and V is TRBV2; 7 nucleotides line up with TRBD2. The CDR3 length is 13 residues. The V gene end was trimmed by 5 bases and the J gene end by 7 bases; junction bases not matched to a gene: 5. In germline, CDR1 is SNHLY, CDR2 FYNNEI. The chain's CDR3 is CASSNPSGNEQFF. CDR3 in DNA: TGTGCCAGCAGTAACCCTAGCGGAAATGAGCAGTTCTTC.

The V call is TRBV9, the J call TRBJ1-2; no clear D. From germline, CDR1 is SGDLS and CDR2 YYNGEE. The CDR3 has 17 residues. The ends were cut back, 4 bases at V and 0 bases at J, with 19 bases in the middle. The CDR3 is CASSLHPGGGTNYGYTF. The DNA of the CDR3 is TGTGCCAGCAGCCTTCACCCCGGTGGAGGTACTAACTATGGCTACACCTTC.

The CDR3 DNA reads TGTGCCAGCAGCTCCCGACAGGGGGCGGCAGATACGCAGTATTTT. Translating gives CASSSRQGAADTQYF. The chain uses TRBV7-2 and TRBJ2-3; 10 bases fit TRBD1. V lost 4 bases, J lost 4 bases, and 5 bases stayed unmatched. The CDR3 length is 15 residues. The V gene's germline CDR1 is SGHTA and CDR2 FQGNSA.

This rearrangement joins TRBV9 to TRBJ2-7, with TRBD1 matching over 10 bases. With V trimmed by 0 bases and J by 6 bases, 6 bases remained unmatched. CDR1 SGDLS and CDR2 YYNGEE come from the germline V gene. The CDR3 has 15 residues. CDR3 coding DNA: TGTGCCAGCAGCGTAGAAGGGACAGGGGATGGCGAGCAGTACTTC. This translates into CASSVEGTGDGEQYF.

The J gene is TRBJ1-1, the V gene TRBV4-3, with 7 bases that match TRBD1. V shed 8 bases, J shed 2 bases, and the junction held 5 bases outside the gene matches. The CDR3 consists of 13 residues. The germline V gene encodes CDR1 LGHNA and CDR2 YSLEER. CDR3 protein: CASRTGPNTEAFF. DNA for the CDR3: TGCGCCAGCCGGACAGGACCAAACACTGAAGCTTTCTTT.

The CDR3 is CASGSGGQSPLHF. The CDR3 bases are TGTGCTAGTGGCAGCGGGGGTCAATCACCCCTCCACTTT. The chain employs TRBV12-5 and TRBJ1-6, with D possibly TRBD1 on 5 matching bases. Trimming left V 6 bases short and J 10 bases short, with 13 bases between. In germline, CDR1 is LGHNT, CDR2 FRNRAP. There are 13 residues in the CDR3.

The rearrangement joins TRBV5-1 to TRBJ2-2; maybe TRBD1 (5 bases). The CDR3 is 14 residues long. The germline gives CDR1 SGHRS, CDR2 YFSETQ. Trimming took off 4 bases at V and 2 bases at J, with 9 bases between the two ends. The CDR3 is CASSTDKNTGELFF. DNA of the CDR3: TGCGCCAGCAGCACGGACAAAAACACCGGGGAGCTGTTTTTT.

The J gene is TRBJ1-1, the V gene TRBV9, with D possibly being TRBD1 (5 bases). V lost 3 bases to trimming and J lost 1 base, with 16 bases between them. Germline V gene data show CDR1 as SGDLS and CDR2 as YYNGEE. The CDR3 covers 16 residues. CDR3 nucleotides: TGTGCCAGCAGCGCCCCATATTCTACAGGGAACACTGAAGCTTTCTTT. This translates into CASSAPYSTGNTEAFF.

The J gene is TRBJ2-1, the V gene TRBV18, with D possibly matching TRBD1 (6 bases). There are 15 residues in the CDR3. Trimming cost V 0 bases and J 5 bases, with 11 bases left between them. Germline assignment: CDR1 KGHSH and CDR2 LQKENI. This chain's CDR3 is CASSPPGALDNEQFF. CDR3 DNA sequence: TGTGCCAGCTCACCACCGGGGGCCCTTGACAATGAGCAGTTCTTC.

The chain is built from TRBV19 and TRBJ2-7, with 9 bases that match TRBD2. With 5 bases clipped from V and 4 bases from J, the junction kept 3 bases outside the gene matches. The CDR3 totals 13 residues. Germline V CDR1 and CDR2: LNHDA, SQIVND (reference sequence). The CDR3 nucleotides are TGTGCCAGTAGTCGTCTAGCGGGGTACGAGCAGTACTTC. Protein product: CASSRLAGYEQYF.

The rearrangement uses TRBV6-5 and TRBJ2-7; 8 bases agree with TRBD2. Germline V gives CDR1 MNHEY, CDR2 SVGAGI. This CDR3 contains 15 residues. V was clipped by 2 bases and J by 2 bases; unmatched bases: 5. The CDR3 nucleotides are TGTGCCAGCAGTTACAGGAGCGGGGGAGCCTACGAGCAGTACTTC. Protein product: CASSYRSGGAYEQYF.

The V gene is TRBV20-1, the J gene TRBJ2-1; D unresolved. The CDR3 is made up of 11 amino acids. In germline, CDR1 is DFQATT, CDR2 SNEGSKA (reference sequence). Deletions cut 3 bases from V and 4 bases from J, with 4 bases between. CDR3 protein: CSASPYNEQFF. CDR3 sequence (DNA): TGCAGTGCTAGTCCTTACAATGAGCAGTTCTTC.

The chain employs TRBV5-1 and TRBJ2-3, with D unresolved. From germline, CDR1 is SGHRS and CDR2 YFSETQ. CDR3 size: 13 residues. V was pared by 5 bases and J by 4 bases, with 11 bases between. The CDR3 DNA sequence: TGCGCCAGCAGACCGCGATCGTCAGATACGCAGTATTTT. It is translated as CASRPRSSDTQYF.

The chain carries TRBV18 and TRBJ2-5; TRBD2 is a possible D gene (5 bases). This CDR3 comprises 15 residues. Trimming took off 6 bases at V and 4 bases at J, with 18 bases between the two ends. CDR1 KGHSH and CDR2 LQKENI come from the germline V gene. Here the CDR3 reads CASSRSEGLRETQYF. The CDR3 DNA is TGTGCCAGCTCCCGGAGCGAGGGCTTACGAGAGACCCAGTACTTC.

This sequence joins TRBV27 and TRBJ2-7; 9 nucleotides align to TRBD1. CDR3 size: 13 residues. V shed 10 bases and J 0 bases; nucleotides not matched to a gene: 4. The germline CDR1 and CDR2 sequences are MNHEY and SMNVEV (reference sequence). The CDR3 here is CATGTGSSYEQYF. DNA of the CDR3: TGTGCCACCGGGACAGGGAGCTCCTACGAGCAGTACTTC.

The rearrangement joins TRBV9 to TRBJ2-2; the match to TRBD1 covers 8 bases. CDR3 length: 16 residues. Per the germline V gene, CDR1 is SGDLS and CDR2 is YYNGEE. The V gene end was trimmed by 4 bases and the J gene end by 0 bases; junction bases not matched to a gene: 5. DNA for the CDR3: TGTGCCAGCAGCATAGGACAGGGTGCGAACACCGGGGAGCTGTTTTTT. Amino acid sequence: CASSIGQGANTGELFF.

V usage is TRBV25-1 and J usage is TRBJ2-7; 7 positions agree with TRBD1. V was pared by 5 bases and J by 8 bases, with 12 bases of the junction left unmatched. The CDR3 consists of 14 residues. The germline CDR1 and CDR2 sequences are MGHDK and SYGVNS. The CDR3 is CASSWAKNRGQQYF. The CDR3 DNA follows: TGTGCCAGCAGTTGGGCGAAAAACAGGGGTCAGCAGTACTTC.

CDR3 sequence (DNA): TGCGCCAGCAGCCAAGAGAACAGGGGCTTCACTGAAGCTTTCTTT. Encoded protein: CASSQENRGFTEAFF. The V gene is TRBV4-3, the J gene TRBJ1-1; 7 bases are shared with TRBD1. CDR1 and CDR2 from the germline V gene are LGHNA and YSLEER. The CDR3 spans 15 residues. With V trimmed by 0 bases and J by 4 bases, 5 bases remained unmatched.

CDR3 loop: CASSIGTSLANEQFF. DNA for the CDR3: TGTGCCAGTAGTATTGGGACTAGCCTCGCTAATGAGCAGTTCTTC. The chain is built from TRBV19 and TRBJ2-1, with 9 nucleotides matching TRBD2. Germline values: CDR1 LNHDA, CDR2 SQIVND (reference sequence). V shed 3 bases, J shed 7 bases, and the junction held 7 bases outside the gene matches. The CDR3 totals 15 residues.

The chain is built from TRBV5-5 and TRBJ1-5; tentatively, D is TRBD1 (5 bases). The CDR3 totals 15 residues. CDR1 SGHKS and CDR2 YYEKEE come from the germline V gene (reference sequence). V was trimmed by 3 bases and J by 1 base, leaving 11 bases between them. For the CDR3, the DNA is TGTGCCAGCAGCTCGCGGGGGGGGAGCAATCAGCCCCAGCATTTT. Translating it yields CASSSRGGSNQPQHF.

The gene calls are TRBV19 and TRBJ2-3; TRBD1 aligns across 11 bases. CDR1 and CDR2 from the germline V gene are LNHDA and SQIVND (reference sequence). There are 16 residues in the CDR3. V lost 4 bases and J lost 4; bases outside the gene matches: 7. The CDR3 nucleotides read TGTGCCAGTAGTACCCCCCCGGGACAGGGGGCAGATACGCAGTATTTT. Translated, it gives CASSTPPGQGADTQYF.

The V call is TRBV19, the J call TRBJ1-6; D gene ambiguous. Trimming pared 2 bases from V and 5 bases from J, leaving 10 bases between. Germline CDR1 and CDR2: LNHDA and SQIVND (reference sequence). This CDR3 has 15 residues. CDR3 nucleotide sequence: TGTGCCAGTAGTATAACTACAACCGATAATTCACCCCTCCACTTT. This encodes CASSITTTDNSPLHF.